This T cell receptor (beta chain) was recorded in a study of regulatory T cells in long-lasting Graves disease. HTBI primers from iRepertoire and Arm-PCR of CDR3 regions yielded the TCR beta libraries. Each CDR3 protein is one row after TCRdb ran MiXCR on the multiplex PCR reads. This table holds about 370,000 distinct CDR3 sequences, around 16% found once. This clonotype appeared many times. Time point meaning: newly diagnosed GD, antithyroid drugs for less than 3 months. RNA isolated from PBMCs was used to make the TCR library. Sequences were derived from peripheral blood mononuclear cells (PBMCs), sampled at new diagnosis, from a patient treated with antithyroid drugs. The source is a female donor with Graves disease.

The DNA of the CDR3 is TGTGCCAGCAGCCCCACCAGCACTTACAATGAGCAGTTCTTC. Amino acids: CASSPTSTYNEQFF. The rearrangement uses TRBV7-2 and TRBJ2-1; D remains ambiguous. There are 14 residues in the CDR3. V was trimmed by 5 bases and J by 4 bases, leaving 12 bases between them. CDR1 SGHTA and CDR2 FQGNSA come from the germline V gene.